A selection of T cell receptor beta chains follows, all from one sample in a study of cytomegalovirus exposure and HLA in healthy donors. Libraries were prepared by immunoSEQ multiplex PCR; TCRdb keeps only in-frame clonotypes and omits some of them. Here the sample spans around 300,000 clones, approximately 85% being singletons. The sample consisted of PBMCs. These receptors came from a man between 25 and 39 years old in good health and CMV-seronegative. The CDR3 runs from the conserved cysteine through the conserved F or W. Fields, in order: J gene, clone size, D gene, V gene, CDR3 protein, CDR3 DNA. A D gene is named only where the DNA matches it firmly. The listing skips clone size in some rows; elsewhere it reads once, few, many or a size class.

TRBJ1-2 NA TRBD1 TRBV4-1 CASSLKMRRDSTNYGYTF TGCGCCAGCAGCCTAAAGATGCGCCGGGACAGTACTAACTATGGCTACACCTTC
TRBJ1-1 NA NA TRBV7-9 CASSRQSGFGTEAFF TGTGCCAGCAGCCGTCAGTCGGGTTTCGGGACTGAAGCTTTCTTT
TRBJ1-6 NA TRBD1 TRBV18 CASSSGQGDNSPLHF TGTGCCAGCTCATCCGGACAGGGTGATAATTCACCCCTCCACTTT
TRBJ2-2 once NA TRBV10-3 CAIKGDTGELFF TGTGCCATCAAAGGGGATACCGGGGAGCTGTTTTTT
TRBJ2-4 NA NA TRBV18 CASSPTVTLAKNIQYF TGTGCCAGCTCACCTACAGTAACTCTAGCCAAAAACATTCAGTACTTC
TRBJ2-3 few TRBD1 TRBV4-1 CASSLDRPFTDTQYF TGCGCCAGCAGCTTGGACAGGCCTTTCACAGATACGCAGTATTTT
TRBJ2-1 NA TRBD2 TRBV2 CASTVVTGGPADEQFF TGTGCCAGCACCGTAGTTACGGGGGGGCCTGCCGATGAGCAGTTCTTC
TRBJ2-7 NA TRBD1 TRBV18 CASSPWTGGPYEQYF TGTGCCAGCTCGCCCTGGACAGGGGGACCCTACGAGCAGTACTTC
TRBJ1-6 NA TRBD1 TRBV6-5 CASSRDRVNSPLHF TGTGCCAGCAGTCGGGACAGGGTTAATTCACCCCTCCACTTT
TRBJ2-3 NA TRBD2 TRBV29-1 CSVEGGLAGGDTQYF TGCAGCGTTGAAGGAGGCCTAGCGGGGGGGGATACGCAGTATTTT
TRBJ2-5 NA NA TRBV7-9 CASSVGTKQETQYF TGTGCCAGCAGCGTAGGGACAAAGCAAGAGACCCAGTACTTC
TRBJ2-3 few TRBD2 TRBV6-1 CASSELAGADTQYF TGTGCCAGCAGTGAATTAGCGGGGGCAGATACGCAGTATTTT
TRBJ2-4 once NA TRBV6-5 CASPPAGGNIQYF TGTGCCAGCCCGCCAGCCGGGGGTAACATTCAGTACTTC
TRBJ1-2 NA NA TRBV29-1 CSVFVFLYGYTF TGCAGCGTTTTTGTATTCCTCTATGGCTACACCTTC
TRBJ2-5 NA TRBD1 TRBV7-8 CASSSRRPGQGARETQYF TGTGCCAGCAGCTCAAGGCGACCGGGACAGGGGGCGAGGGAGACCCAGTACTTC
TRBJ2-1 NA NA TRBV2 CASRHTGTNFNEQFF TGTGCCAGCAGACATACCGGGACAAACTTCAATGAGCAGTTCTTC
TRBJ1-1 NA NA TRBV18 CASSPGAPYGMNTEAFF TGTGCCAGCTCACCAGGGGCGCCTTACGGTATGAACACTGAAGCTTTCTTT
TRBJ1-1 NA NA TRBV5-4 CASGWRDGGTEAFF TGTGCCAGCGGGTGGCGGGACGGGGGCACTGAAGCTTTCTTT
TRBJ1-5 once NA TRBV29-1 CSAGQWNQPQHF TGCAGCGCCGGACAGTGGAATCAGCCCCAGCATTTT
TRBJ1-1 NA NA TRBV5-1 CASSFLANTEAFF TGCGCCAGCAGCTTTTTAGCGAACACTGAAGCTTTCTTT
TRBJ1-2 NA NA TRBV6-1 CASKIDLLANYGYTF TGTGCCAGCAAAATTGACCTCCTAGCTAACTATGGCTACACCTTC
TRBJ1-1 NA TRBD1 TRBV6-5 CASSYTGQGWTEAFF TGTGCCAGCAGTTACACAGGACAGGGATGGACTGAAGCTTTCTTT
TRBJ1-4 NA NA TRBV14 CASSQSRMVSYEKLFF TGTGCCAGCAGCCAGTCCAGGATGGTGAGTTATGAAAAACTGTTTTTT